This T cell receptor (beta chain) was obtained from a study of identical twins. Points from the study as a whole: The study found that models underestimated out-of-frame TCR alpha sharing in monozygotic twins.

TCRdb reanalysed the 5' RACE reads using MiXCR and keeps one entry per CDR3 protein. Found here are 350,000 to 400,000 distinct CDR3 sequences, 9% of them singletons; the top ten hold over 7%. This CDR3 region has 17 residues. The germline V and J ends were trimmed by 3 bases and 0 bases, with 17 bases remaining between them. In germline, CDR1 is MGHRA, CDR2 YSYEKL. In this sample, this clonotype turned up a few times. The target antigen is unknown. J is TRBJ1-1 and V is TRBV4-1; D gene unclear. The TCR sequence derives from a woman between 45 and 60 years old in good health. The source material was naive T cells sorted from blood. CDR3 in amino acids: CASSHRNSAIMNTEAFF. The CDR3 nucleotides are TGCGCCAGCAGCCATCGAAATTCTGCGATCATGAACACTGAAGCTTTCTTT.